Presented here are 19 T cell receptor beta chains from one specimen sequenced in a study of cytomegalovirus exposure and HLA in healthy donors. It was with 60 Vbeta and 13 Jbeta primers that the PCR ran. The data were produced by immunoSEQ multiplex PCR, yet TCRdb's version contains in-frame clones alone and is incomplete. The sample totals about 200,000 clones; its top ten clones hold around 0.7%. Sequenced material: PBMCs. These receptors all come from a boy aged 10-17 years in good health and CMV-seronegative.

The V and J genes are TRBV30 and TRBJ2-1; 10 bases are shared with TRBD2. Trimming cost V 7 bases and J 0 bases; bases outside gene matches: 6. The CDR3 consists of 15 residues. Germline loops: CDR1 GTSNPN, CDR2 SVGIG (reference sequence). This CDR3 is CASTLAGNSYNEQFF. CDR3 nucleotides: TGTGCCTCTACACTAGCGGGGAACTCCTACAATGAGCAGTTCTTC.

V is TRBV9 and J is TRBJ1-1, with D possibly being TRBD1 (5 bases). Germline-derived CDR1 and CDR2 are SGDLS and YYNGEE. V was cut by 3 bases and J by 5 bases, with 11 bases left in between. This CDR3 comprises 13 residues. For the CDR3, the DNA is TGTGCCAGCAGCGCCCGGGGGGTGACTGAAGCTTTCTTT. Residues: CASSARGVTEAFF.

The chain employs TRBV27 and TRBJ2-7; weak D call: TRBD1 (6 bases). Trimming left V 5 bases short and J 5 bases short, with 16 bases between. Germline lookup yields CDR1 MNHEY and CDR2 SMNVEV (reference sequence). The CDR3 sequence is 14 residues long. CDR3: CASSTTQGNHEQYF. The DNA for the CDR3 is TGTGCCAGCAGTACCACCCAGGGGAACCACGAGCAGTACTTC.

The chain employs TRBV6-1 and TRBJ2-5, with 9 bases lining up with TRBD2. The J segment lost 5 bases and the V segment lost 4 bases, leaving 11 bases of the junction unmatched. The CDR3 length is 16 residues. Germline-derived CDR1 and CDR2 are MNHNS and SASEGT. The CDR3 nucleotides read TGTGCCAGCAGTGGGCCCGAGGGACTAGCTGTGGAGACCCAGTACTTC. It is translated as CASSGPEGLAVETQYF.

V gene TRBV19 combines with J gene TRBJ1-2; a weak D match, TRBD1 (5 bases). Germline CDR1 is LNHDA and CDR2 is SQIVND (reference sequence). The CDR3 consists of 15 residues. Trimming took 4 bases from V and 1 from J, leaving 13 bases between them. In DNA form, the CDR3 reads TGTGCCAGTAGTAGGGGGGTCCAGGATAACTATGGCTACACCTTC. Translation gives CASSRGVQDNYGYTF.

CDR3: CASSQDEGAGEQYF. The CDR3 coding sequence is TGCGCCAGCAGCCAAGATGAAGGGGCGGGGGAGCAGTACTTC. The genes are TRBV4-3 and TRBJ2-7; D perhaps matches TRBD2 (6 bases). V was cut by 0 bases and J by 7 bases, with 13 bases left in between. This CDR3 has 14 amino acids. Germline loops: CDR1 LGHNA, CDR2 YSLEER.

The rearrangement links TRBV5-6 to TRBJ2-3, with 9 bases that match TRBD1. Germline loops: CDR1 SGHDT, CDR2 YYEEEE. Germline trimming cut 4 bases from V and 6 bases from J; bases unmatched to any gene: 9. The CDR3 has 15 residues. The CDR3 DNA follows: TGTGCCAGCAGCCAGGACAGGGGAGGGTCGGATACGCAGTATTTT. This codes for CASSQDRGGSDTQYF. The full variable domain, its missing parts supplied by reference TRBV5-6 and TRBJ2-3, is DAGVTQSPTHLIKTRGQQVTLRCSPKSGHDTVSWYQQALGQGPQFIFQYYEEEERQRGNFPDRFSGHQFPNYSSELNVNALLLGDSALYLCASSQDRGGSDTQYFGPGTRLTVL.

The rearrangement links TRBV7-8 to TRBJ1-2; 8 positions match TRBD1. V shed 5 bases and J 6 bases; nucleotides not matched to a gene: 14. In germline, CDR1 is SGHVS, CDR2 FQNEAQ. CDR3 length equals 16 residues. The DNA of the CDR3 is TGTGCCAGCAGCATACGCCGGGACAGGTCCATTAATGGCTACACCTTC. Protein product: CASSIRRDRSINGYTF.

The rearrangement joins TRBV6-1 to TRBJ1-2; no reliable D call. With 6 bases removed from V and 3 bases from J, the gap between germline ends came to 14 bases. The CDR3 has 14 residues. Germline V CDR1 and CDR2: MNHNS, SASEGT. The CDR3 bases are TGTGCCAGCAGGATCCTCGACGGGGACTATGGCTACACCTTC. Its translation: CASRILDGDYGYTF.

J is TRBJ2-1 and V is TRBV5-1; TRBD1 aligns across 10 bases. With V trimmed by 2 bases and J by 1 base, 6 bases remained unmatched. The CDR3 sequence is 17 residues long. Germline assignment: CDR1 SGHRS and CDR2 YFSETQ. The CDR3 here is CASSLRDRGGSYNEQFF. The CDR3 DNA follows: TGCGCCAGCAGCTTACGGGACAGGGGTGGGTCCTACAATGAGCAGTTCTTC.

The chain employs TRBV7-8 and TRBJ2-1; 13 bases fit TRBD2. Germline V gene data show CDR1 as SGHVS and CDR2 as FQNEAQ. The CDR3 is 16 amino acids. Trimming cost V 5 bases and J 4 bases; bases outside gene matches: 5. CDR3 residues: CASSPRLAGGYNEQFF. The CDR3 nucleotides are TGTGCCAGCAGCCCAAGACTAGCGGGGGGTTACAATGAGCAGTTCTTC.

The chain couples TRBV28 to TRBJ1-1; weak D call: TRBD1 (6 bases). The germline gives CDR1 MDHEN, CDR2 SYDVKM. This CDR3 spans 15 amino acids. The V end was cut by 3 bases, the J end by 1 base, with 12 bases between. CDR3 nucleotides: TGTGCCAGCAGTTTCCTTTGGGGGCAGAACACTGAAGCTTTCTTT. This encodes CASSFLWGQNTEAFF.

The genes are TRBV2 and TRBJ1-1; D perhaps matches TRBD1 (5 bases). CDR1 is SNHLY and CDR2 is FYNNEI in the germline V gene. The CDR3 sequence is 11 residues long. V gave up 3 bases and J gave up 10 bases, with 9 bases separating them. DNA of the CDR3: TGTGCCAGCAGTGACAGGGCGCGAGCTTTCTTT. Translating it yields CASSDRARAFF.

The V and J genes are TRBV30 and TRBJ2-1; D ambiguous. Germline CDR1 and CDR2: GTSNPN and SVGIG (reference sequence). Trimming removed 1 base at V and 4 bases at J, with 5 bases between. The CDR3 spans 12 residues. In DNA form, the CDR3 reads TGTGCCTGGAGTGGAGTGTACAATGAGCAGTTCTTC. Protein product: CAWSGVYNEQFF.

The chain has TRBV14 and TRBJ1-1; D is ambiguous. V lost 2 bases and J 4 bases, leaving 8 bases between the germline ends. This CDR3 has 13 residues. Germline loops: CDR1 SGHDN, CDR2 FVKESK. For the CDR3, the DNA is TGTGCCAGCAGCCAACAGGAAAGCACTGAAGCTTTCTTT. Translating gives CASSQQESTEAFF.

The V call is TRBV11-2, the J call TRBJ2-1, with D possibly TRBD2 on 5 matching bases. The CDR3 contains 16 residues. Germline loops: CDR1 SGHAT, CDR2 FQNNGV. Trimming pared 0 bases from V and 5 bases from J, leaving 14 bases between. CDR3 sequence (DNA): TGTGCCAGCAGCTTAGATCCGGGTCCGGGAAACAATGAGCAGTTCTTC. This encodes CASSLDPGPGNNEQFF.

J is TRBJ2-1 and V is TRBV4-2, with a weak D call TRBD2 (5 bases). The germline V gene has CDR1 LGHNA and CDR2 YNFKEQ. The CDR3 spans 15 residues. Trimming stripped 1 base from V and 10 bases from J, with 17 bases between. The CDR3 here is CASSQGSAGRGEQFF. The CDR3 nucleotides read TGTGCCAGCAGCCAAGGCTCGGCGGGCCGAGGGGAGCAGTTCTTC.

As DNA, the CDR3 is TGTGCCAGCAGCCCGACTAGCGGTCTCGAGCAGTACTTC. It codes for CASSPTSGLEQYF. The rearrangement links TRBV7-9 to TRBJ2-7; TRBD2 agrees at 9 bases. Germline lookup yields CDR1 SEHNR and CDR2 FQNEAQ (reference sequence). The length of the CDR3 is 13 residues. V lost 5 bases, J lost 6 bases, and 5 bases stayed unmatched. Variable domain in full (rest from reference TRBV7-9 and TRBJ2-7): DTGVSQNPRHKITKRGQNVTFRCDPISEHNRLYWYRQTLGQGPEFLTYFQNEAQLEKSRLLSDRFSAERPKGSFSTLEIQRTEQGDSAMYLCASSPTSGLEQYFGPGTRLTVT.

The chain is built from TRBV30 and TRBJ2-2, with D perhaps TRBD1 (6 bases). The CDR3 totals 14 residues. Between the trimmed V and J ends, which lost 2 bases and 4 bases, there was a span of 11 bases. Germline V gene lookup returns CDR1 GTSNPN and CDR2 SVGIG (reference sequence). CDR3 in DNA: TGTGCCTGGAGTTCTGGACAGTTCACCGGGGAGCTGTTTTTT. Translating it yields CAWSSGQFTGELFF.